The T cell receptor (beta chain) under discussion was sequenced for a study of T cells in Graves' hyperthyroidism and ophthalmopathy. General study findings and limits: Blood also carried most thyroid clonotypes expanded above 0.001.

Recently diagnosed hyperthyroidism of less than 2 months' duration affected patients aged 18 to 65. PBMCs were obtained from 10 ml fresh peripheral blood. The germline gives CDR1 DFQATT, CDR2 SNEGSKA (reference sequence). The CDR3 consists of 13 residues. Trimming removed 5 bases from V and 1 base from J; junction bases left unmatched: 3. Many counts were recorded for this clonotype. Its cognate antigen is unknown. Amplified regions were TCR beta CDR3 sequences from RNA transcripts. The HTBI primer set was used in a first-round RT-PCR of the TCR CDR3. TCRdb re-called the multiplex PCR reads with MiXCR, one entry per CDR3 protein. The table lists 350,000 to 450,000 distinct CDR3 sequences, around 14% of them singletons.

Sequencing was performed on blood. This sequence was found in a woman in her sixties with Graves' hyperthyroidism. The chain recombines TRBV20-1 with TRBJ1-1; TRBD1 matches at 8 bases. CDR3 nucleotides: TGCAGTGCTGCCGGGACAGGGAACACTGAAGCTTTCTTT. This encodes CSAAGTGNTEAFF.